This T cell receptor beta chain originates from a study of vaccination and CD4 T cells after COVID-19. Cultured CD4+ T cells had their DNA profiled by the Oncomine TCR Beta short-read assay. Scientists extracted genomic DNA from CD4+ T cells grown in culture. TCRdb reprocessed the PCR reads via MiXCR and lists one record per CDR3 protein. Among approximately 7,000 distinct CDR3 sequences listed, roughly 25% were seen once. Germline-derived CDR1 and CDR2 are WSHSY and SAAADI. CDR3 length: 13 amino acids. V lost 1 base and J lost 7, with 10 bases in between. About this clonotype itself: Its matching antigen is unknown.

Noted treatment: 10-day PBMC culture with coronavirus spike peptide pools or control peptides (ViraFEST assay). ViraFEST expanded antigen-specific T cells with peptide pools, then sequenced TCRs. This chain links TRBV10-2 with TRBJ2-5; no definite D call. The sequence was collected from a human donor who had recovered from COVID-19. This specimen was CD4+ T cells from blood, cultured in vitro, taken after SARS-CoV-2 vaccination. The CDR3 loop is CASSEFGQATQYF. CDR3 nucleotides: TGCGCCAGCAGTGAGTTCGGGCAGGCGACCCAGTACTTC.